This T cell receptor (beta chain) was recovered during a study of PD-L1 blockade in urothelial cancer. The protocol was immunoSEQ multiplex PCR, while the TCRdb copy is restricted to in-frame clones and leaves out a portion. This table holds around 30,000 clones, about 85% found once. This sample's time point: peripheral blood 6 weeks after treatment start. The sample was PBMCs, taken around atezolizumab (anti-PD-L1) treatment. The source is a man in his sixties or seventies with urothelial cancer.

CDR3 DNA sequence: TGCGCCAGCAGGACAGACATGGGGACCCAGTACTTC. Amino acid sequence: CASRTDMGTQYF. This chain links TRBV5-1 with TRBJ2-5; D is perhaps TRBD1 (5 bases). CDR1 SGHRS and CDR2 YFSETQ come from the germline V gene. Trimming pared 5 bases from V and 7 bases from J, leaving 12 bases between. The CDR3 consists of 12 residues.